These T cell receptor beta chains were read from a single sample in a study of cytomegalovirus exposure and HLA in healthy donors. The table came from immunoSEQ multiplex PCR; TCRdb's copy has only in-frame clones and leaves some out. The sample comprises over 65,000 clones, 65% to 70% of which are singletons, and 5.5% to 8% rests with the top ten. Sequenced sample: PBMCs. These TCRs come from a woman aged 45-65 years in good health and CMV-seropositive. Each CDR3 is given with its conserved first and last residue. The D gene is left open where the match is weak. Part of the rows lack a size; the others show once, few, many or a class for expanded clones.

few TRBJ1-5 TRBV19 . TGTGCCAGCATACAGGAAAGCAATCAGCCCCAGCATTTT CASIQESNQPQHF
. TRBJ2-2 TRBV6-1 TRBD2 TGTGCCATGTCGGGGGGGGCCAACACCGGGGAGCTGTTTTTT CAMSGGANTGELFF
. TRBJ2-5 TRBV6-6 . TGTGCCAGCGGGGACTTGGGAATTAAAGAGACCCAGTACTTC CASGDLGIKETQYF
. TRBJ1-5 TRBV7-2 TRBD1 TGTGCCAGCAGCGTCGAACAGGGGGCGCGGAATCAGCCCCAGCATTTT CASSVEQGARNQPQHF
. TRBJ1-2 TRBV28 . TGTGCCAGCAGTACTCAGGGTAAAGGCTACACCTTC CASSTQGKGYTF
few TRBJ2-5 TRBV5-1 . TGCGCCAGCAGGAGGGGAGGCGGGGAAGAGACCCAGTACTTC CASRRGGGEETQYF
. TRBJ1-1 TRBV6-5 . TGTGCCAGCAGTCGGGGGGGTGAAGCTTTCTTT CASSRGGEAFF
few TRBJ1-1 TRBV7-9 . TGTGCCAGCAGCTTGTTTCAGACTGAAGCTTTCTTT CASSLFQTEAFF
. TRBJ1-1 TRBV5-1 . TGCGCCAGCAGCTTGGAGAGGGATCCGAGCACTGAAGCTTTCTTT CASSLERDPSTEAFF
. TRBJ2-1 TRBV28 . TGTGCCAGCAGTCCCTCCGGACAGCACAATGAGCAGTTCTTC CASSPSGQHNEQFF
. TRBJ1-6 TRBV9 . TGTGCCAGCAGCGGCCACAGGGTCCATAATTCACCCCTCCACTTT CASSGHRVHNSPLHF
. TRBJ2-7 TRBV6-5 . TGTGCCAGCGGTCCGAGACTAAACAACGAGCAGTACTTC CASGPRLNNEQYF
once TRBJ2-7 TRBV5-1 TRBD2 TGCGCCAGCAGCTCTGATCCGGGACTAGCCGGTGAGCAGTACTTC CASSSDPGLAGEQYF
few TRBJ2-1 TRBV2 TRBD2 TGTGCCGGCGCGGGGGGGCCGAGGAATGAGCAGTTCTTC CAGAGGPRNEQFF
few TRBJ1-1 TRBV19 . TGTGCCAGTAGTATGAAAGGGGACACTGAAGCTTTCTTT CASSMKGDTEAFF
few TRBJ1-1 TRBV6-1 . TGTGCCAGCACAGGACAGTCTCAGAACACTGAAGCTTTCTTT CASTGQSQNTEAFF
. TRBJ1-5 TRBV18 TRBD1 TGTGCCAGCTCATATGACAGGGATCAGCCCCAGCATTTT CASSYDRDQPQHF
. TRBJ1-1 TRBV27 TRBD1 TGTGCCAGCAGTCCTATTACCCCGAACAGGGGGCTAATCCCTGAAGCTTTCTTT CASSPITPNRGLIPEAFF
. TRBJ1-2 TRBV18 . TGTGCCAGCTCACCAGGACAGTACTATGGCTACACCTTC CASSPGQYYGYTF
. TRBJ2-6 TRBV7-6 TRBD1 TGTGCCAGCAGCTTGTTGACAGGGGATCCTGGGGCCAACGTCCTGACTTTC CASSLLTGDPGANVLTF
. TRBJ2-5 TRBV11-2 TRBD2 TGTGCCAGCAGCCGGAGCGGGGGAAGCGAGACCCAGTACTTC CASSRSGGSETQYF
. TRBJ2-1 TRBV4-2 . TGTGCCAGCAGCCAAGTTCCATACAATGAGCAGTTCTTC CASSQVPYNEQFF
. TRBJ1-6 TRBV10-3 . TGTGCCATCAGTGAGTTTGCAGGGCCTTACAGATCACCCCTCCACTTT CAISEFAGPYRSPLHF
. TRBJ1-1 TRBV7-9 . TGTGCCAGCACCACCTCACAACAGAGGAACACTGAAGCTTTCTTT CASTTSQQRNTEAFF
. TRBJ2-5 TRBV7-8 TRBD1 TGTGCCAGCAGCTTAGGAATGGGACAGGGACAAGAGACCCAGTACTTC CASSLGMGQGQETQYF
. TRBJ1-2 TRBV6-5 . TGTGCCAGCAGCCGTCTAACTCAAAATGGCTACACCTTC CASSRLTQNGYTF
. TRBJ1-5 TRBV2 . TGTGCCAGCGTCGGGGAGAATCAGCCCCAGCATTTT CASVGENQPQHF
. TRBJ2-3 TRBV4-2 . TGTGCCAGCAGGGATCGGGACATTAGCACAGATACGCAGTATTTT CASRDRDISTDTQYF
few TRBJ1-6 TRBV9 TRBD1 TGTGCCAGCAGCGTCGGGGACAGGAATTCACCCCTCCACTTT CASSVGDRNSPLHF
. TRBJ2-1 TRBV7-3 TRBD2 TGTGCCAGCAGCTTTGCGGGGGGCCAGGATGAGCAGTTCTTC CASSFAGGQDEQFF
few TRBJ1-5 TRBV6-1 . TGTGCCAGCAGGGCGGACAGCGGAGCCTATCAGCCCCAGCATTTT CASRADSGAYQPQHF
. TRBJ1-2 TRBV10-3 . TGTGCCATCACTGACAAACCGGTTTACGGCTACACCTTC CAITDKPVYGYTF
. TRBJ2-3 TRBV4-1 TRBD2 TGCGCCAGCGCGGGAGGGGTGGTTAGCACAGATACGCAGTATTTT CASAGGVVSTDTQYF
. TRBJ2-1 TRBV7-8 TRBD2 TGTGCCAGCAGCTTGCGGACTAGCGGGACTACCTACAATGAGCAGTTCTTC CASSLRTSGTTYNEQFF
once TRBJ2-2 TRBV6-6 . TGTGCCAGCAGTACCTCGCGGACAGCCACCGGGGAGCTGTTTTTT CASSTSRTATGELFF
few TRBJ2-1 TRBV6-6 TRBD2 TGTGCCAGCAGTTCGCGGACTAGCGGGGGGTACAATGAGCAGTTCTTC CASSSRTSGGYNEQFF
. TRBJ2-2 TRBV2 . TGTGCCAGCAGTAACCTCGGGGGGCGGAACACCGGGGAGCTGTTTTTT CASSNLGGRNTGELFF
. TRBJ1-6 TRBV11-2 TRBD1 TGTGCCAGCAGCCGGGACAGGGTCCGATCACCCCTCCACTTT CASSRDRVRSPLHF
few TRBJ1-6 TRBV13 . TGTGCCAGCAGCCAAGGCGCGGTCTATTCACCCCTCCACTTT CASSQGAVYSPLHF
. TRBJ1-3 TRBV5-1 . TGCGCCAGCAGCGCCGCAGGGGATGTTGGAAACACCATATATTTT CASSAAGDVGNTIYF
. TRBJ1-3 TRBV7-3 . TGTGCCAGCAGCCCGGCGGGACGAAGCCCCTCTGGAAACACCATATATTTT CASSPAGRSPSGNTIYF